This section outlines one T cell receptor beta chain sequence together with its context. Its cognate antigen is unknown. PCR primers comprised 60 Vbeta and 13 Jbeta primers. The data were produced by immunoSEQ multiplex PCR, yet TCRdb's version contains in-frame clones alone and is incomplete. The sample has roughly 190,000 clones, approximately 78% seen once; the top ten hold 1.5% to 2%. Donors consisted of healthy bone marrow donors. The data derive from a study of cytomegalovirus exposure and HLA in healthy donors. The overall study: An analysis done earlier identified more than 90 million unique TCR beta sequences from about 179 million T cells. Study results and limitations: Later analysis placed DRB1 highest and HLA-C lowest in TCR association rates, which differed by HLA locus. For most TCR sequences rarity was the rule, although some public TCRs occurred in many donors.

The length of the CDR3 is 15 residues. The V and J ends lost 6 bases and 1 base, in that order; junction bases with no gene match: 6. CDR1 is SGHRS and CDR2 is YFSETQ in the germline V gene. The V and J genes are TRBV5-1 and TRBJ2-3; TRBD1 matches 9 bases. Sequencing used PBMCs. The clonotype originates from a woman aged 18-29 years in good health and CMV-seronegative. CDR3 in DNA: TGCGCCAGCAATACAGGGGGCGGAGGCACAGATACGCAGTATTTT. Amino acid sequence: CASNTGGGGTDTQYF.